The 12 T cell receptor beta chains below all came from one sample that was sequenced in a study of breast tumors, draining lymph nodes, adjacent tissues. Samples came from axillary lymph nodes draining the breast cancer. One entry per CDR3 protein results from TCRdb running MiXCR on the multiplex PCR reads. The table has more than 250,000 distinct CDR3 sequences, 30% seen once. Specimen: axillary lymph node tissue. The receptors stem from a female donor with breast cancer. Some clones in this sample may be carry-over from other donors' samples.

The chain uses TRBV9 and TRBJ1-1; 9 bases map to TRBD1. V trimming: 4 bases; J trimming: 3 bases; junction bases outside the gene matches: 10. The CDR3 is made up of 16 amino acids. Germline lookup yields CDR1 SGDLS and CDR2 YYNGEE. In DNA form, the CDR3 reads TGTGCCAGCAGCTTCACCGGGACAGGGCAGTACACTGAAGCTTTCTTT. Protein product: CASSFTGTGQYTEAFF.

The V call is TRBV2, the J call TRBJ2-2; TRBD2 aligns across 9 bases. V trimming: 5 bases; J trimming: 2 bases; junction bases outside the gene matches: 12. The CDR3 extends over 18 amino acids. CDR1 is SNHLY and CDR2 is FYNNEI in the germline V gene. CDR3 protein: CASSFHSTSGLNTGELFF. For the CDR3, the DNA is TGTGCCAGCAGTTTCCATTCGACTAGCGGACTTAACACCGGGGAGCTGTTTTTT.

This clonotype was seen at least ten times. This rearrangement joins TRBV5-1 to TRBJ1-3, with D perhaps TRBD1 (5 bases). Trimming took 2 bases from V and 2 from J, leaving 8 bases between them. Germline V gene sequence: CDR1 SGHRS, CDR2 YFSETQ. CDR3 length: 14 amino acids. CDR3 amino acids: CASSLGTTGNTIYF. CDR3 bases: TGCGCCAGCAGCTTAGGGACTACTGGAAACACCATATATTTT.

The J gene is TRBJ2-5, the V gene TRBV10-3; the D gene is possibly TRBD2 (6 bases). Germline lookup yields CDR1 ENHRY and CDR2 SYGVKD. Trimming removed 11 bases at V and 7 bases at J, with 20 bases between. There are 13 residues in the CDR3. The CDR3 DNA follows: TGTGCCGGCAGTGAGGGACTCCTAGCGACCCAGTACTTC. This translates into CAGSEGLLATQYF.

The V and J genes are TRBV28 and TRBJ2-3; 7 nucleotides align to TRBD2. V was clipped by 10 bases and J by 2 bases; unmatched bases: 12. The germline V gene encodes CDR1 MDHEN and CDR2 SYDVKM. The CDR3 loop spans 15 amino acids. The CDR3 protein is CAIELGGTITDTQYF. The CDR3 nucleotides read TGTGCCATAGAGTTGGGGGGGACGATCACAGATACGCAGTATTTT.

Points on this clonotype: A much larger clonotype is one base distant, so this may be a read error. This chain links TRBV7-8 with TRBJ2-3; 9 bases align to TRBD2. The CDR3 covers 17 residues. CDR1 and CDR2 (germline): SGHVS, FQNEAQ. This CDR3 reads CASSFRLTSGRTDPQYF. CDR3 DNA sequence: TGTGCCAGCAGCTTCCGACTGACTAGCGGACGCACAGATCCGCAGTATTTT. Variable domain in full (rest from reference TRBV7-8 and TRBJ2-3): GAGVSQSPRYKVAKRGQDVALRCDPISGHVSLFWYQQALGQGPEFLTYFQNEAQLDKSGLPSDRFFAERPEGSVSTLKIQRTQQEDSAVYLCASSFRLTSGRTDPQYFGPGTRLTVL.

This clonotype was seen more than once but under ten times. The chain links TRBV27 to TRBJ2-3; 9 bases agree with TRBD2. The CDR3 has 16 amino acids. Trimming removed 5 bases from V and 1 base from J; junction bases left unmatched: 7. Germline lookup yields CDR1 MNHEY and CDR2 SMNVEV (reference sequence). CDR3 bases: TGTGCCAGCAGTCCCCTTCGCGGGAGGGGCACAGATACGCAGTATTTT. It is translated as CASSPLRGRGTDTQYF.

As concerns this clonotype: A single base separates this from a much larger clone, so it may be a read error. The chain couples TRBV6-6 to TRBJ1-4; D is undetermined. Germline assignment: CDR1 MNHNY and CDR2 SVGAGI (reference sequence). The CDR3 sequence is 14 residues long. Written as DNA, the CDR3 is TGTGCCAGCAGTTACGAGGGCCTTAATGAAAGACTGTTTTTT. This codes for CASSYEGLNERLFF.

Ten or more counts support this clonotype. The V call is TRBV4-2, the J call TRBJ2-2, with TRBD2 matching 10 bases. V lost 2 bases, J lost 1 base, and 1 base stayed unmatched. Germline V lookup: CDR1 LGHNA, CDR2 YNFKEQ. This CDR3 is 16 amino acids long. CDR3 loop: CASSQRTSGNTGELFF. CDR3 bases: TGTGCCAGCAGCCAACGGACTAGCGGGAACACCGGGGAGCTGTTTTTT.

This clonotype was counted between two and nine times. Just one base apart from a much larger clone, this may be a read error. The V and J genes are TRBV14 and TRBJ2-7; 9 nucleotides align to TRBD2. The V gene's germline CDR1 is SGHDN and CDR2 FVKESK. This CDR3 has 16 residues. The J segment lost 9 bases and the V segment lost 2 bases, leaving 14 bases of the junction unmatched. The CDR3 region is CASSQISGGRVSAQYF. The CDR3 nucleotides read TGTGCCAGCAGCCAAATAAGCGGGGGGCGCGTCTCCGCGCAGTACTTC.

This clonotype was observed many times. The chain uses TRBV11-3 and TRBJ2-7; 8 positions agree with TRBD1. The CDR3 runs to 14 residues. The V segment lost 4 bases and the J segment 4 bases; nucleotides outside the gene matches: 6. Per germline, CDR1 SGHNT and CDR2 YENEEA. This CDR3 is CASSYPGGGYEQYF. The CDR3 DNA is TGTGCCAGCAGCTACCCAGGGGGCGGATACGAGCAGTACTTC.

The chain uses TRBV10-3 and TRBJ1-2; D uncertain. The CDR3 runs to 14 residues. Germline V CDR1 and CDR2: ENHRY, SYGVKD. V shed 3 bases and J shed 4 bases, with 12 bases lying between them. The CDR3 DNA follows: TGTGCCATCAGTGAACGAACAGACATCTATGGCTACACCTTC. It is translated as CAISERTDIYGYTF.